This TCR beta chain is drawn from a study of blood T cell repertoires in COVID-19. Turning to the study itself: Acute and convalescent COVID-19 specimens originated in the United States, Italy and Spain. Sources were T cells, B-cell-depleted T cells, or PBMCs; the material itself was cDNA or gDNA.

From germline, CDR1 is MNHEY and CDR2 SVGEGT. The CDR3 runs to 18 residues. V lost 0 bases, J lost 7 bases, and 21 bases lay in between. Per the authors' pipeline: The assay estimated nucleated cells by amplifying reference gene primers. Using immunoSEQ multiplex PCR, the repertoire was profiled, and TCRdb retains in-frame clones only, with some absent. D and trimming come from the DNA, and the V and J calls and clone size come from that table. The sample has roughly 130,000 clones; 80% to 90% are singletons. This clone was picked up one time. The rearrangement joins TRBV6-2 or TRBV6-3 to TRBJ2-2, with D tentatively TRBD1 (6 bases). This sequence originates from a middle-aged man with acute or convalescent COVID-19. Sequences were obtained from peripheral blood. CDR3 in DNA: TGTGCCAGCAGTTACTCCCCCCTGGCTGGGGGCCGTAACGGGGAGCTGTTTTTT. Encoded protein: CASSYSPLAGGRNGELFF.